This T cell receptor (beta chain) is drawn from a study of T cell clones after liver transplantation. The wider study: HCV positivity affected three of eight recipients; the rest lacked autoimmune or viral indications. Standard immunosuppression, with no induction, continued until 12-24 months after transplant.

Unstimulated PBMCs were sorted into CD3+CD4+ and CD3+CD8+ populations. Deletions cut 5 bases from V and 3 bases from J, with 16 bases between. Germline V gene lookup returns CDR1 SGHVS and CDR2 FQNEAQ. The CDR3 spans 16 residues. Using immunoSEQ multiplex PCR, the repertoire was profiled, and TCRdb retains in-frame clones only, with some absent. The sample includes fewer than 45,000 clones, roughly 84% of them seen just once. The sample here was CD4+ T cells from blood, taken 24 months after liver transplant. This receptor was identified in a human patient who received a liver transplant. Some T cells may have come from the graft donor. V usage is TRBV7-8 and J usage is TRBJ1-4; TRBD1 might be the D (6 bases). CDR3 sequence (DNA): TGTGCCAGCAGCGCCTGGGGGGGGGCGGCTAATGAAAAACTGTTTTTT. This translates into CASSAWGGAANEKLFF.